These 5 T cell receptor beta chains came from one sample sequenced in a study of blood T cells in healthy people across ages. A sample-barcoded 5' primer and a J-beta primer mix were used in a second PCR of roughly 7 to 11 cycles. One entry per CDR3 protein results from TCRdb running MiXCR on the 5' RACE reads. This sample has some 760,000 distinct CDR3 sequences, with roughly 25% found just once. The data also belong to a second study, concerning T cells of mothers and their children.

Sequencing input: blood. These TCRs come from a boy aged 5-17 years in good health.

The chain employs TRBV29-1 and TRBJ2-7; TRBD1 aligns across 8 bases. Trimming removed 7 bases from V and 2 bases from J; junction bases left unmatched: 7. This CDR3 is built from 13 residues. Germline V gene lookup returns CDR1 SQVTM and CDR2 ANQGSEA. CDR3 amino acids: CSATGQGPYEQYF. DNA for the CDR3: TGCAGCGCCACAGGACAGGGCCCCTACGAGCAGTACTTC.

The rearrangement links TRBV4-1 to TRBJ1-4; 10 nucleotides agree with TRBD1. This CDR3 contains 20 residues. Germline CDR1 MGHRA, CDR2 YSYEKL. Trimming removed 3 bases from V and 1 base from J; junction bases left unmatched: 14. CDR3 loop: CASSHSSLGTGVRTNEKLFF. The CDR3 nucleotides are TGCGCCAGCAGCCATTCAAGTTTAGGGACAGGGGTGAGAACTAATGAAAAACTGTTTTTT.

This clonotype turned up a few times. This chain joins TRBV4-1 and TRBJ2-6; 9 positions match TRBD1. Germline lookup yields CDR1 MGHRA and CDR2 YSYEKL. The trim removed 0 bases at V and 0 bases at J, leaving 6 bases unmatched. The CDR3 contains 19 residues. In DNA, the CDR3 is TGCGCCAGCAGCCAAGACGAAGGGACAGGGTACTCTGGGGCCAACGTCCTGACTTTC. This translates into CASSQDEGTGYSGANVLTF.

This chain connects TRBV6-2 or TRBV6-3 to TRBJ2-1; 8 bases match TRBD2. In germline, CDR1 is MNHEY, CDR2 SVGEGT. The CDR3 totals 17 residues. V gave up 8 bases and J gave up 0 bases; unmatched junction bases: 12. CDR3: CASYTPLAESSYNEQFF. The CDR3, as DNA: TGTGCCAGCTATACGCCACTAGCGGAAAGCTCCTACAATGAGCAGTTCTTC.

This clonotype was found a few times. The V and J genes are TRBV7-3 and TRBJ2-2; unclear D gene. The CDR3 has 13 residues. With 8 bases removed from V and 4 bases from J, the gap between germline ends came to 11 bases. From germline, CDR1 is SGHTA and CDR2 FQGTGA. CDR3 sequence (DNA): TGTGCCAGCGCCCGATGGAGCACCGGGGAGCTGTTTTTT. It is translated as CASARWSTGELFF.